A single sample is the source of the 15 T cell receptor beta chains below, sequenced in a study of blood T cell repertoires in COVID-19. Sequenced by immunoSEQ multiplex PCR; TCRdb stores in-frame clones only, minus some. The data hold more than 90,000 clones, with 60% to 85% observed a single time. Sequencing input: peripheral blood. The receptors were gathered from a woman over 75 with acute or convalescent COVID-19.

The rearrangement links TRBV4-3 to TRBJ1-4; D possibly corresponds to TRBD1 (5 bases). The CDR3 runs to 16 residues. Germline CDR1 is LGHNA and CDR2 is YSLEER. The V gene lost 0 bases and the J gene lost 6 bases, with 14 bases spanning the gap. The CDR3 loop reads CASSQDSGEHYEKLFF. The CDR3 DNA reads as TGCGCCAGCAGCCAAGATTCGGGGGAGCATTATGAAAAACTGTTTTTT.

This clone was seen more than once but under ten times. V and J are TRBV4-3 and TRBJ1-2, with 7 bases lining up with TRBD1. This CDR3 has 13 amino acids. Germline loops: CDR1 LGHNA, CDR2 YSLEER. With 4 bases clipped from V and 3 bases from J, the junction kept 2 bases outside the gene matches. CDR3: CASSLGTDYGYTF. The DNA for the CDR3 is TGCGCCAGCAGCCTCGGGACAGACTATGGCTACACCTTC.

Comment on this clone: The same CDR3 can be traced to other DNA sequences in this sample. The rearrangement uses TRBV7-2 and TRBJ2-3; 9 bases are a match to TRBD2. The CDR3 loop spans 17 amino acids. CDR1 and CDR2 (germline): SGHTA, FQGNSA. The junction had 5 bases not matched to a gene; V was cut back by 1 base and J by 0 bases. The CDR3 protein is CASSLVGAGGSTDTQYF. In DNA form, the CDR3 reads TGTGCCAGCAGCTTAGTTGGAGCGGGAGGAAGCACAGATACGCAGTATTTT.

The chain has TRBV15 and TRBJ2-1; possible D gene TRBD2, 7 bases. Germline CDR1 is LNHNV and CDR2 is YYDKDF (reference sequence). This CDR3 has 16 residues. V was trimmed by 4 bases and J by 5 bases, leaving 18 bases between them. The CDR3: CATSIGQTSLHNEQFF. CDR3 bases: TGTGCCACCAGCATCGGACAGACTAGCTTACACAATGAGCAGTTCTTC.

The chain has TRBV21-1 and TRBJ1-5; the table's D call TRBD1 went unverified against the DNA. TRBV21-1 is a documented pseudogene. There are 15 residues in the CDR3. The CDR3 loop is CASPQGSRSNQPQHF. The CDR3 DNA is TGTGCCAGCCCCCAGGGGAGCCGTAGCAATCAGCCCCAGCATTTT.

The chain joins TRBV6-2 or TRBV6-3 to TRBJ1-5; 9 bases are a match to TRBD1. CDR1 is MNHEY, CDR2 SVGEGT, per germline. The V and J ends lost 6 bases and 2 bases, in that order; junction bases with no gene match: 20. CDR3 length equals 20 residues. The CDR3 DNA follows: TGTGCCAGCAGGCCTGTACCGGGACAGGGAAGGGATAGCGGCAATCAGCCCCAGCATTTT. It translates to CASRPVPGQGRDSGNQPQHF.

The chain employs TRBV28 and TRBJ1-1, with TRBD1 matching 9 bases. With V trimmed by 5 bases and J by 5 bases, 9 bases remained unmatched. Per the germline V gene, CDR1 is MDHEN and CDR2 is SYDVKM. This CDR3 has 15 amino acids. The CDR3 bases are TGTGCCAGCAGTCAATTCGGACAGGGGAAAACTGAAGCTTTCTTT. Protein sequence: CASSQFGQGKTEAFF.

The CDR3 DNA reads TGTGCCAGCAGTTTATCGTACGGGACAGCGGAGGATCAGCCCCAGCATTTT. Translation gives CASSLSYGTAEDQPQHF. The V call is TRBV27, the J call TRBJ1-5; 7 bases are shared with TRBD1. Germline V gene data show CDR1 as MNHEY and CDR2 as SMNVEV (reference sequence). With V trimmed by 0 bases and J by 5 bases, 10 bases remained unmatched. The CDR3 sequence is 17 residues long.

The V call is TRBV7-2, the J call TRBJ1-1; 8 bases align to TRBD1. V shed 6 bases, J shed 6 bases, and the junction held 3 bases outside the gene matches. CDR3 length equals 12 residues. Germline-derived CDR1 and CDR2 are SGHTA and FQGNSA. CDR3 amino acids: CASRPGGSEAFF. CDR3 coding DNA: TGTGCCAGCAGACCAGGGGGCTCTGAAGCTTTCTTT.

The CDR3 DNA reads TGTGCCAGCAGCTTGACAGGGATTAGTCAGCCCCAGCATTTT. It specifies CASSLTGISQPQHF. The chain has TRBV7-2 and TRBJ1-5, with 7 bases that match TRBD1. The V gene's germline CDR1 is SGHTA and CDR2 FQGNSA. This CDR3 spans 14 amino acids. V was clipped by 3 bases and J by 6 bases; unmatched bases: 5.

The CDR3 loop is CASSRVFSGLRTEAFF. The CDR3 nucleotides read TGTGCCAGCAGCCGGGTCTTTTCAGGGCTTCGGACTGAAGCTTTCTTT. The V call is TRBV28, the J call TRBJ1-1; perhaps TRBD1 as D (5 bases). V lost 6 bases, J lost 5 bases, and 22 bases lay in between. Germline CDR1 is MDHEN and CDR2 is SYDVKM. The CDR3 covers 16 residues.

This clone was observed a few times. The sample has other DNA sequences that encode this CDR3 too. The rearrangement links TRBV6-5 to TRBJ1-4; perhaps TRBD1 as D (6 bases). The CDR3 is 14 amino acids. Trimming removed 2 bases at V and 8 bases at J, with 12 bases between. Germline CDR1 and CDR2: MNHEY and SVGAGI. The CDR3: CASSYGQGREKLFF. CDR3 nucleotides: TGTGCCAGCAGTTACGGGCAGGGGCGCGAAAAACTGTTTTTT.

The genes are TRBV6-2 or TRBV6-3 and TRBJ1-6; no clear D gene. Germline CDR1 and CDR2: MNHEY and SVGEGT. The CDR3 sequence is 11 residues long. V was shortened by 4 bases and J by 14 bases, with 9 bases between the two germline ends. The DNA of the CDR3 is TGTGCCAGCAGTTCTTCCTTAACCCTCCACTTT. This encodes CASSSSLTLHF.

The genes are TRBV6-2 or TRBV6-3 and TRBJ2-6; 8 nucleotides agree with TRBD1. This CDR3 comprises 17 residues. CDR1 MNHEY and CDR2 SVGEGT come from the germline V gene. The ends lost 2 bases at V and 0 bases at J; junction bases unmatched: 3. CDR3 DNA sequence: TGTGCCAGCAGTTACGGACAGGGCCGCTCTGGGGCCAACGTCCTGACTTTC. This sequence encodes CASSYGQGRSGANVLTF.

Notes on this clone: The same CDR3 can be traced to other DNA sequences in this sample. The chain joins TRBV5-1 to TRBJ2-5, with 8 bases lining up with TRBD2. Germline V gene data show CDR1 as SGHRS and CDR2 as YFSETQ. V shed 4 bases, J shed 1 base, and the junction held 3 bases outside the gene matches. CDR3 size: 14 residues. The CDR3 bases are TGCGCCAGCAGCCTGGCGGGGGGCCAAGAGACCCAGTACTTC. Translation: CASSLAGGQETQYF.